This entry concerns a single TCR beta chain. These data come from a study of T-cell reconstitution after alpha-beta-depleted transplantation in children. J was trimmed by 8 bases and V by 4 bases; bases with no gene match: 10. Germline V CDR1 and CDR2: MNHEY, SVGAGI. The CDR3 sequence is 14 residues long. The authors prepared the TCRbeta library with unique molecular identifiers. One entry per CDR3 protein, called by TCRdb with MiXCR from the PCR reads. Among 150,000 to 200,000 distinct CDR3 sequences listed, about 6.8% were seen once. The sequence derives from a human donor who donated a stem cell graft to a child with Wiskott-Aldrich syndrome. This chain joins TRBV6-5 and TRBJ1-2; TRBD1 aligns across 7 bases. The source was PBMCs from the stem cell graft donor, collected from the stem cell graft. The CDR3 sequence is CASSLAADRRGYTF. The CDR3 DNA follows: TGTGCCAGCAGTTTGGCTGCGGACAGGCGAGGCTACACCTTC.